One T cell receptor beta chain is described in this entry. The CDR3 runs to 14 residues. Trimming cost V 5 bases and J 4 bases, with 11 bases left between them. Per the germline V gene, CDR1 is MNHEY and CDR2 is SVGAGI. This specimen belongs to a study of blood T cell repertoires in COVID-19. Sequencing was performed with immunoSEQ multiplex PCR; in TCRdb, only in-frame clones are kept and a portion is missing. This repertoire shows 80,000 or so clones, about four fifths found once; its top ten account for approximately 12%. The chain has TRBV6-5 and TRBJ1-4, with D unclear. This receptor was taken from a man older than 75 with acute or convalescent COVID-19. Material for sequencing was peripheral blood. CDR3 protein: CASSPTSGNEKLFF. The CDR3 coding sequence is TGTGCCAGCAGTCCCACAAGCGGTAATGAAAAACTGTTTTTT.